Listed below are T cell receptor beta chains from one sample, sequenced in a study of T cells in Graves' hyperthyroidism and ophthalmopathy. TCRdb itself ran the multiplex PCR reads through MiXCR, one entry per CDR3 protein. In the table there are some 440,000 distinct CDR3 sequences, 15% to 18% of which are singletons. The sequenced sample consisted of blood. The origin of the receptors is a woman aged 18-35 years with Graves' hyperthyroidism. Each CDR3 is given with its conserved first and last residue. D genes are given only for firm matches. A row's size may be missing; if present it is once, few, many or a size class.

v_call	j_call	clone_size	d_call	cdr3_aa	cdr3_nt
TRBV19	TRBJ2-4	NA	TRBD1	CASSIDRGQGGLSKNIQYF	TGTGCCAGTAGTATAGATCGAGGACAGGGTGGTCTATCCAAAAACATTCAGTACTTC
TRBV4-1	TRBJ2-7	many	NA	CASSQDPGGEQYF	TGCGCCAGCAGCCAAGATCCTGGGGGCGAGCAGTACTTC
TRBV2	TRBJ1-2	many	NA	CASRRENTF	TGTGCCAGCAGAAGGGAAAACACCTTC
TRBV7-8	TRBJ1-4	many	NA	CASSLQGRTTESETNEKLFF	TGTGCCAGCAGCCTACAAGGGCGGACAACCGAGAGTGAAACTAATGAAAAACTGTTTTTT
TRBV12-3/TRBV12-4	TRBJ2-7	many	TRBD1	CASSILGQGGEQYF	TGTGCCAGCAGTATCCTTGGACAGGGCGGCGAGCAGTACTTC
TRBV20-1	TRBJ1-2	many	NA	CSADGYGAYGYTF	TGCAGTGCTGACGGGTACGGGGCCTATGGCTACACCTTC
TRBV20-1	TRBJ1-2	many	NA	CSASDGNLKGDGYTF	TGCAGTGCTAGCGACGGCAACCTAAAAGGGGACGGCTACACCTTC
TRBV9	TRBJ1-2	NA	NA	CASSVGGEDSVYTF	TGTGCCAGCAGCGTAGGAGGTGAGGACTCGGTCTACACCTTC
TRBV20-1	TRBJ2-2	once	NA	CSARDIGTGELFF	TGCAGTGCTAGAGATATAGGGACCGGGGAGCTGTTTTTT
TRBV3-1	TRBJ2-3	many	TRBD2	CASSASGGDTQYF	TGTGCCAGCAGCGCTAGCGGGGGAGATACGCAGTATTTT
TRBV11-2	TRBJ1-6	NA	NA	CASSLGGRLGSPLHF	TGTGCCAGCAGCTTAGGCGGACGATTGGGCTCACCCCTCCACTTT
TRBV5-1	TRBJ2-6	many	NA	CASSPRGGLSGANVLTF	TGCGCCAGCAGCCCAAGGGGGGGCCTCTCTGGGGCCAACGTCCTGACTTTC
TRBV30	TRBJ1-2	many	TRBD1	CAWSGTGYGYTF	TGTGCCTGGAGTGGGACAGGATATGGCTACACCTTC
TRBV6-6	TRBJ1-2	many	TRBD1	CASSYFQGQGDYGYTF	TGTGCCAGCAGTTACTTCCAAGGACAGGGAGACTATGGCTACACCTTC
TRBV19	TRBJ1-6	many	NA	CASSSGINSPLHF	TGTGCCAGTAGTAGCGGGATCAATTCACCCCTCCACTTT
TRBV5-4	TRBJ2-2	NA	TRBD2	CASSLDGLAENTGELFF	TGTGCCAGCAGCTTGGACGGACTAGCGGAGAACACCGGGGAGCTGTTTTTT
TRBV7-2	TRBJ2-5	NA	TRBD2	CASSPRDLAGGGTGSETQYF	TGTGCCAGCAGCCCAAGGGATCTAGCGGGGGGGGGAACCGGGAGTGAGACCCAGTACTTC
TRBV24-1	TRBJ2-5	many	NA	CATSDSGRGQRETQYF	TGTGCCACCAGTGATTCTGGGAGGGGGCAAAGAGAGACCCAGTACTTC
TRBV6-1	TRBJ1-2	many	TRBD1	CASSGGDYGYTF	TGTGCCAGCTCAGGGGGTGACTATGGCTACACCTTC
TRBV4-2	TRBJ2-1	many	TRBD2	CASSQVDGGAAMNEQFF	TGTGCCAGCAGCCAAGTTGACGGGGGGGCCGCTATGAATGAGCAGTTCTTC
TRBV19	TRBJ2-5	many	NA	CASSIQETQYF	TGTGCCAGCAGCATCCAAGAGACCCAGTACTTC
TRBV12-3/TRBV12-4	TRBJ1-5	many	NA	CASSGNFGQPQHF	TGTGCCAGCAGTGGGAATTTCGGGCAGCCCCAGCATTTT
TRBV2	TRBJ2-2	many	NA	CASSRGGANTGELFF	TGTGCCAGCAGCCGCGGGGGCGCGAACACCGGGGAGCTGTTTTTT
TRBV19	TRBJ2-3	few	NA	CASSITLTDTQYF	TGTGCCAGTAGTATAACCCTCACAGATACGCAGTATTTT
TRBV7-9	TRBJ2-2	few	TRBD1	CASSSHRGANTGELFF	TGTGCCAGCAGCTCGCACAGGGGCGCGAACACCGGGGAGCTGTTTTTT
TRBV28	TRBJ2-1	few	NA	CASSRGNPYNEQFF	TGTGCCAGCAGTCGGGGGAACCCCTACAATGAGCAGTTCTTC
TRBV20-1	TRBJ2-5	NA	NA	CSARDPAGDGETQYF	TGCAGTGCTAGAGATCCTGCAGGGGACGGAGAGACCCAGTACTTC
TRBV7-8	TRBJ2-7	many	NA	CASSSPNDEQYF	TGTGCCAGCAGCTCCCCCAACGACGAGCAGTACTTC
TRBV10-3	TRBJ2-2	many	NA	CAISEVRGREAGELFF	TGTGCCATCAGTGAAGTAAGGGGACGGGAAGCCGGGGAGCTGTTTTTT
TRBV12-5	TRBJ2-1	many	NA	CASGLVLVGGYNEQFF	TGTGCTAGTGGTTTGGTACTCGTGGGAGGCTACAATGAGCAGTTCTTC
TRBV6-1	TRBJ2-1	NA	NA	CASNALPSSYNEQFF	TGTGCCAGCAACGCACTGCCGAGCTCCTACAATGAGCAGTTCTTC